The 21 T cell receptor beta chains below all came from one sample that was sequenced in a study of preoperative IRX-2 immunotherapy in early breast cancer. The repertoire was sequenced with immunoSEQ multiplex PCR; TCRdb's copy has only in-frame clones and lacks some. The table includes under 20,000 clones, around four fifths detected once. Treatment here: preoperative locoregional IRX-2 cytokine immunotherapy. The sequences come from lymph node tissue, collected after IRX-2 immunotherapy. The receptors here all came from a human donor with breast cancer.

The CDR3 nucleotides are TGTGCCTGGATGGCGGGACAGGGGGTTGATTCACCCCTCCACTTT. Protein: CAWMAGQGVDSPLHF. The V and J genes are TRBV30 and TRBJ1-6; 11 nucleotides agree with TRBD1. Germline CDR1 and CDR2: GTSNPN and SVGIG (reference sequence). CDR3 length equals 15 residues. Trimming cost V 4 bases and J 8 bases; bases outside gene matches: 7.

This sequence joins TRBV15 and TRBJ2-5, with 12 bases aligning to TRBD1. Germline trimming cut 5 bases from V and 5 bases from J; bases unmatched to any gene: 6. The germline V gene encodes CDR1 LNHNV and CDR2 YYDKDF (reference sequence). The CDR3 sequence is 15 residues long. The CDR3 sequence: CATSRRDRGPETQYF. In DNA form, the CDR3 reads TGTGCCACCAGCCGCAGGGACAGGGGGCCCGAGACCCAGTACTTC.

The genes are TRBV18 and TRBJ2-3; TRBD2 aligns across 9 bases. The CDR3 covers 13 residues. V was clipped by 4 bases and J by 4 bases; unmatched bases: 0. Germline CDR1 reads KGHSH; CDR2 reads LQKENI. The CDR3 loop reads CASSLAGADTQYF. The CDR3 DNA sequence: TGTGCCAGCTCACTAGCGGGAGCAGATACGCAGTATTTT.

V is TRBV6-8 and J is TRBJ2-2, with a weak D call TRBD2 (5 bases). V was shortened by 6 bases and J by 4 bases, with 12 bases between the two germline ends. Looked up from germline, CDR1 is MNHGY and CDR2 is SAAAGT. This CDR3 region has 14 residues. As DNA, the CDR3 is TGTGCCAGCAGAGTGGAGGTCGGCACCGGGGAGCTGTTTTTT. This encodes CASRVEVGTGELFF.

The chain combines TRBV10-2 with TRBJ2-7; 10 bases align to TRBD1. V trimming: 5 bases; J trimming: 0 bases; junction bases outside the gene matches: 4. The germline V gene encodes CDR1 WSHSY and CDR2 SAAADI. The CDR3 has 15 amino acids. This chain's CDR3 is CASSRDRGRSYEQYF. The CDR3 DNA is TGCGCCAGCAGTAGGGACAGGGGCCGCTCCTACGAGCAGTACTTC.

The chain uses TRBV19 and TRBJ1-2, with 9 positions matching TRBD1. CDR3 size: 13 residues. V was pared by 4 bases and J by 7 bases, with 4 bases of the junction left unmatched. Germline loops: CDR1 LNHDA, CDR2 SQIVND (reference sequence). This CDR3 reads CASSTQTGGGYTF. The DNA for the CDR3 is TGTGCCAGTAGTACCCAGACAGGGGGTGGCTACACCTTC.

The CDR3 reads CASSERLNTEAFF. In DNA form, the CDR3 reads TGCGCCAGCAGTGAAAGGTTGAACACTGAAGCTTTCTTT. The V gene is TRBV10-2, the J gene TRBJ1-1, with D unresolved. The CDR3 is made up of 13 amino acids. V lost 3 bases and J 0 bases, leaving 5 bases between the germline ends. CDR1 WSHSY and CDR2 SAAADI come from the germline V gene.

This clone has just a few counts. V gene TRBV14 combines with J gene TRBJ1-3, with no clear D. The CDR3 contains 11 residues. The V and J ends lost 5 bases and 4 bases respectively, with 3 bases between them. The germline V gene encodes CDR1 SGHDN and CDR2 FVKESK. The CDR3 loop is CASSYGNTIYF. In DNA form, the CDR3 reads TGTGCCAGCAGCTACGGAAACACCATATATTTT.

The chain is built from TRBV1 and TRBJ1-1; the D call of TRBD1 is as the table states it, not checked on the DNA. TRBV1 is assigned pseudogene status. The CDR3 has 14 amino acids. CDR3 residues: CASSHSGVDTEAFF. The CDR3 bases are TGCGCCAGCAGCCACTCAGGGGTAGACACTGAAGCTTTCTTT.

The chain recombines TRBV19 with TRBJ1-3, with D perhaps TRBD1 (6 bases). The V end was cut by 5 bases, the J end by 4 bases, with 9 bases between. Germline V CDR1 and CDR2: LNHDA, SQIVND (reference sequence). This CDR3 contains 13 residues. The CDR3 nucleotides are TGTGCCAGTAGTCCCAGGGGAGGAAACACCATATATTTT. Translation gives CASSPRGGNTIYF.

The CDR3 sequence is CASSQAGGATGELFF. In nucleotides, the CDR3 is TGTGCCAGCAGCCAAGCCGGGGGCGCAACCGGGGAGCTGTTTTTT. J is TRBJ2-2 and V is TRBV14; TRBD1 or TRBD2 may be the D gene (6 bases each). Germline CDR1 is SGHDN and CDR2 is FVKESK. This CDR3 has 15 amino acids. Trimming stripped 1 base from V and 5 bases from J, with 11 bases between.

For the CDR3, the DNA is TGTGCCAGCTCACCAGGTAGCGTAGGGAGTGCCGGCACCTTC. Protein product: CASSPGSVGSAGTF. The chain has TRBV18 and TRBJ1-2, with unresolved D. There are 14 residues in the CDR3. In germline, CDR1 is KGHSH, CDR2 LQKENI. Trimming pared 2 bases from V and 13 bases from J, leaving 20 bases between.

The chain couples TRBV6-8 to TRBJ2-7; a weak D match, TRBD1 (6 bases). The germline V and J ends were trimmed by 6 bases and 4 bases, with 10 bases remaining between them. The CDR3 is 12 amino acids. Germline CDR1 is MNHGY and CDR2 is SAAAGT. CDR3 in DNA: TGTGCCAGCAGAGAACAGGGATACGAGCAGTACTTC. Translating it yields CASREQGYEQYF.

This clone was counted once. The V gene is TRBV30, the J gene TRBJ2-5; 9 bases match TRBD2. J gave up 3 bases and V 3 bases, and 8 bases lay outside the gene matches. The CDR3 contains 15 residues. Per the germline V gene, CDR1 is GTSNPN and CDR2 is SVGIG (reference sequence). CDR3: CAWSRGSGGKETQYF. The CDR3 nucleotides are TGTGCCTGGAGCCGGGGTAGCGGGGGTAAAGAGACCCAGTACTTC.

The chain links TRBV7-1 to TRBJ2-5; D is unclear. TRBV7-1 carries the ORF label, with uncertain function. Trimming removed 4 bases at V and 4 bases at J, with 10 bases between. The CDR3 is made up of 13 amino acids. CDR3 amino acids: CASSLPAGETQYF. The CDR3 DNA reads TGTGCCAGCAGCTTACCAGCCGGAGAGACCCAGTACTTC.

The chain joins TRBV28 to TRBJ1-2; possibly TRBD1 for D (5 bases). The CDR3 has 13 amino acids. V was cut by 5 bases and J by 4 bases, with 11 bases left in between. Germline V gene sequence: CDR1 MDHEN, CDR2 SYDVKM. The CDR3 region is CASSSQGLYGYTF. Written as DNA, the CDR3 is TGTGCCAGCAGTAGTCAGGGACTCTATGGCTACACCTTC.

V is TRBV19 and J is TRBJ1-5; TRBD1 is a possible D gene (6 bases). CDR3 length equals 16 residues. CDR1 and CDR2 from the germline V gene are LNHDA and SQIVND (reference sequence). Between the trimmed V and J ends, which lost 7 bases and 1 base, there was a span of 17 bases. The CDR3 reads CASKGTGIGSNQPQHF. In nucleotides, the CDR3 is TGTGCCAGTAAGGGAACAGGGATCGGGAGCAATCAGCCCCAGCATTTT.

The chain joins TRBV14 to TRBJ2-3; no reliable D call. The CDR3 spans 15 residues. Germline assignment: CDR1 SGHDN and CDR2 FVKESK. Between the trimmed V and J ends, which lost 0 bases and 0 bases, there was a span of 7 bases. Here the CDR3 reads CASSQDVRSTDTQYF. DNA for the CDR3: TGTGCCAGCAGCCAAGATGTTCGAAGCACAGATACGCAGTATTTT.

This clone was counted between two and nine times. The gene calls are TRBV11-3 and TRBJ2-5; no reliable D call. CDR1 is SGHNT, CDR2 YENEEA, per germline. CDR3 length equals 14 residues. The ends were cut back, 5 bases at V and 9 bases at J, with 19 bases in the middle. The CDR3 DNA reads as TGTGCCAGCAGCAAAAGTTCCGTATGGACGCCCCAGTACTTC. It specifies CASSKSSVWTPQYF.

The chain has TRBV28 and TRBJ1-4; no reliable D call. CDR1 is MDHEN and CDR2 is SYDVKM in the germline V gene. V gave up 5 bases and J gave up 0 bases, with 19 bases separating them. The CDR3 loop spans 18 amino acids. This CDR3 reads CASSRPLASGTTNEKLFF. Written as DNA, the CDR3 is TGTGCCAGCAGTCGTCCCTTGGCTAGTGGCACAACTAATGAAAAACTGTTTTTT.

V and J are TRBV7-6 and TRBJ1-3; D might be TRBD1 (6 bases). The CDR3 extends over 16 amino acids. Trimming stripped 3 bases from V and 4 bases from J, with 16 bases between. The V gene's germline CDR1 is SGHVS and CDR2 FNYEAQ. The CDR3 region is CASSLGGPGNGNTIYF. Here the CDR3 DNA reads TGTGCCAGCAGCTTGGGGGGGCCGGGTAACGGAAACACCATATATTTT.